The following is a T cell receptor (beta chain) sequence with its context. This clone was observed a single time. The antigen it recognizes is unknown. Base quality data are lacking; no much larger clone is found one base away. This same CDR3 is encoded by further DNA sequences in the sample. Counted from cysteine to phenylalanine, this CDR3 has 16 amino acids. This entry keeps only the CDR3 DNA: 48 bases, framed from base 1. Trimming leaves V shorter by 3 bases and J shorter by 13 bases, with the junction holding 12 bases beyond the gene matches. The CDR1 and CDR2 encoded by the germline V gene are LGHNA and YNFKEQ. Donors of the sequenced samples were patients with active juvenile idiopathic arthritis. Cells were sorted immediately after thawing, with dead cells excluded using Live/Dead Fixable Near-IR Stain. The library relied on the immunoSEQ multiplex PCR assay. An external provider performed TCRbeta CDR3 sequencing as a commercial service. For the original study's pipeline: Productive nucleotide sequences and amino acid sequences obtained through in silico translation were used in the analyses. To equalise sample size, diversity was assessed as Renyi entropy across alpha values by taking the median of 200 repeated subsamples. Pairwise repertoire distance was calculated as one minus the Chao-modified Jaccard index, correcting for under-sampling, and used for clustering. Frequency-weighted overlap with synovial clonotypes was computed over 200 sample sizes, 200 draws without replacement each, and reported at the smaller sample's size. Here the immuneACCESS table is served through TCRdb, limited to in-frame sequences with V and J called. Missing clones are a known gap in these copies; in checked studies unresolved V genes cover under half, and the rest lacks a known reason. From that table come the V and J calls and clone size; the DNA was used to work out D and trimming. Present in this sample are 34,000 or so clones, just under 95% of which were seen just once. Of the sample, roughly 0.7% is held by the ten largest clones.

The record originates from a study of circulating and synovial CD4+ cells in juvenile arthritis (dated by TCRdb to about 2014). Background on the whole study: Within each patient, the TCRbeta CDR3 repertoires of synovial CD4 T cells, bulk blood CD4 T cells and circulating HLA-DR+ CD4 T cells were compared. The goal of repertoire sequencing was to confirm that a circulating synovial-like CD4 T cell subset was enriched in synovial clonotypes.

The paper's findings and limits, for the study overall: Circulating pathogenic-like lymphocytes clustered together with synovial T cells and shared a substantially larger fraction of CDR3 sequences with synovium than bulk blood did. Since overlap with synovium went up as sequencing depth increased, the measured fractions of shared clonotypes likely underestimated the full repertoire overlap. No difference between circulating pathogenic-like lymphocytes and bulk blood T cells was detected by traditional Vbeta family usage analysis. Because CPL samples and bulk blood CD4 samples differed in T cell genome counts by at least an order of magnitude, sample-size effects were addressed. Synovial and circulating pathogenic-like lymphocyte repertoires were less diverse than bulk blood CD4 repertoires, with some CPL samples as oligoclonal as synovium.

Sequenced sample: CD4+ T cells from blood. The chain is made from TRBV4-2 and TRBJ1-6, with 10 bases aligning to TRBD1. This TCR was recovered from a human donor with juvenile idiopathic arthritis. The DNA sequence reads TGTGCCAGCAGCCAGACAGGGGGCGTGGTCGGTTCCCCCCTCCACTTT. Protein translation: CASSQTGGVVGSPLHF.